These T cell receptor beta chains were read from a single sample in a study of CD8 T cells in Susac syndrome. TCRdb ran MiXCR on the immunoSEQ multiplex PCR reads and lists one entry per CDR3 protein. The sample gives some 96,000 distinct CDR3 sequences, over 90% of which show up once; about 0.3% is in the top ten. Sequencing input: CD4+ T cells from PBMCs. The source of these receptors is a human donor with Susac syndrome. CDR3s include the opening cysteine and the closing phenylalanine or tryptophan. Size values are once, few and many counts, or a class for expanded clones, and some rows have none.

v_call clone_size cdr3_aa
TRBV24-1 once CATSERTGGNLNTQYF
TRBV30 - CAWTYGGQEQYF
TRBV9 - CASSVTQGGEQYF
TRBV7-9 - CASSAQGWNQPQHF
TRBV12-3/TRBV12-4 - CASSTWDTENIQYF
TRBV25-1 once CASSEDFYEQYF
TRBV25-1 - CASSEFGQVNNEQFF
TRBV29-1 - CSVGLAGGRETQYF
TRBV9 once CASSVDRTYTGELFF
TRBV14 once CASSSQGAGQPQHF
TRBV3-1 - CASRSGRAEYF